The next 18 T cell receptor beta chains were all read from a single sample in a study of cytomegalovirus exposure and HLA in healthy donors. In the PCR, 60 Vbeta and 13 Jbeta primers were used. Sequencing was performed with immunoSEQ multiplex PCR; in TCRdb, only in-frame clones are kept and a portion is missing. The table includes approximately 290,000 clones, roughly 80% detected once. Sequenced material: PBMCs. These receptors all stem from a girl aged 2 to 10 in good health and CMV-seronegative.

V and J are TRBV7-9 and TRBJ1-2; D is perhaps TRBD1 (5 bases). The CDR3 runs 13 residues. Trimming cost V 7 bases and J 7 bases, with 16 bases left between them. Looked up from germline, CDR1 is SEHNR and CDR2 is FQNEAQ (reference sequence). The CDR3 loop reads CASTPGWGSGYTF. CDR3 bases: TGTGCCAGCACCCCCGGCTGGGGCTCTGGCTACACCTTC.

This clone was counted a few times. The chain recombines TRBV28 with TRBJ1-2, with D possibly matching TRBD1 (6 bases). The CDR3 has 14 amino acids. The V end lost 0 bases, the J end lost 8 bases, and 13 bases lay between the germline ends. The germline CDR1 and CDR2 sequences are MDHEN and SYDVKM. In DNA, the CDR3 is TGTGCCAGCAGTTTATGGCAGGGGTATGACGGCTACACCTTC. It encodes CASSLWQGYDGYTF.

This chain joins TRBV7-2 and TRBJ1-1, with D maybe TRBD1 (6 bases). The CDR3 contains 15 residues. Germline values: CDR1 SGHTA, CDR2 FQGNSA. V was trimmed by 8 bases and J by 2 bases, leaving 18 bases between them. The CDR3 DNA reads as TGTGCCAGCGGGGTATCACGACAGGACAACACTGAAGCTTTCTTT. Protein product: CASGVSRQDNTEAFF.

The chain joins TRBV19 to TRBJ2-3; tentatively, D is TRBD2 (7 bases). The CDR3 length is 14 residues. V lost 1 base and J lost 4, with 9 bases in between. The germline V gene encodes CDR1 LNHDA and CDR2 SQIVND (reference sequence). The chain's CDR3 is CASSIGGGPDTQYF. The DNA for the CDR3 is TGTGCCAGTAGTATAGGGGGGGGGCCAGATACGCAGTATTTT.

A few counts support this clone. The chain employs TRBV28 and TRBJ2-6; TRBD1 agrees at 7 bases. Germline V gene lookup returns CDR1 MDHEN and CDR2 SYDVKM. This CDR3 has 14 residues. J lost 2 bases, V lost 7 bases, and 2 bases had no gene match. CDR3 DNA: TGTGCCAGCACAACAGGGGCTGGGGCCAACGTCCTGACTTTC. As protein: CASTTGAGANVLTF.

The chain uses TRBV28 and TRBJ2-7; D is unclear. In germline, CDR1 is MDHEN, CDR2 SYDVKM. Trimming removed 3 bases at V and 0 bases at J, with 9 bases between. The CDR3 consists of 14 residues. The CDR3 sequence is CASSFPRISYEQYF. The CDR3 DNA reads as TGTGCCAGCAGTTTCCCCAGGATCTCCTACGAGCAGTACTTC.

The genes are TRBV4-1 and TRBJ1-2, with 8 bases fitting TRBD1. The V gene end was trimmed by 4 bases and the J gene end by 8 bases; junction bases not matched to a gene: 9. There are 14 residues in the CDR3. Per germline, CDR1 MGHRA and CDR2 YSYEKL. The DNA for the CDR3 is TGCGCCAGCAGCCGCCTATCGACAGGGGACGGCTACACCTTC. This encodes CASSRLSTGDGYTF.

This clone was counted only a few times. At one end, the junction sequence differs from germline, possibly due to a read error. V and J are TRBV4-1 and TRBJ2-5; D gene uncertain. Germline V CDR1 and CDR2: MGHRA, YSYEKL. The CDR3 is made up of 15 amino acids. CDR3 sequence: CASSQDWSKSETQYF. The CDR3 DNA is TGTGCCAGCAGCCAAGATTGGTCTAAATCAGAGACCCAGTACTTC.

The V gene is TRBV6-6, the J gene TRBJ1-5; D uncertain. Germline-derived CDR1 and CDR2 are MNHNY and SVGAGI (reference sequence). V was cut by 8 bases and J by 7 bases, with 15 bases left in between. CDR3 length: 13 residues. CDR3 DNA: TGTGCCAGCTTCCCGCAGCCGGAGCAGCCCCAGCATTTT. It translates to CASFPQPEQPQHF.

The CDR3 bases are TGTGCCAGCAGTTTATCTATCACAGAGTATGGCTACACCTTC. It translates to CASSLSITEYGYTF. The chain is built from TRBV27 and TRBJ1-2; D gene ambiguous. From germline, CDR1 is MNHEY and CDR2 SMNVEV (reference sequence). The CDR3 extends over 14 amino acids. The ends were cut back, 0 bases at V and 5 bases at J, with 10 bases in the middle.

The genes are TRBV28 and TRBJ2-2; TRBD1 matches 11 bases. V trimming: 7 bases; J trimming: 4 bases; junction bases outside the gene matches: 8. The CDR3 consists of 16 residues. Germline V gene data show CDR1 as MDHEN and CDR2 as SYDVKM. CDR3 DNA sequence: TGTGCCAGCACCTCCCGGGACAGGGGGGGCACCGGGGAGCTGTTTTTT. Protein product: CASTSRDRGGTGELFF.

The rearrangement uses TRBV6-5 and TRBJ2-7, with D possibly TRBD1 on 6 matching bases. CDR3 length: 13 residues. V was shortened by 5 bases and J by 3 bases, with 11 bases between the two germline ends. The germline gives CDR1 MNHEY, CDR2 SVGAGI. The CDR3 loop is CASSRDKNYEQYF. The DNA of the CDR3 is TGTGCCAGCAGTAGGGACAAAAACTACGAGCAGTACTTC.

J is TRBJ1-1 and V is TRBV7-3; D perhaps matches TRBD1 (5 bases). Germline V gives CDR1 SGHTA, CDR2 FQGTGA. V was trimmed by 0 bases and J by 1 base, leaving 15 bases between them. The CDR3 loop spans 17 amino acids. CDR3 amino acids: CASSLTGNAGRNTEAFF. CDR3 sequence (DNA): TGTGCCAGCAGCTTAACAGGGAACGCAGGGCGGAACACTGAAGCTTTCTTT.

V is TRBV19 and J is TRBJ1-2, with no clear D. CDR3 length: 11 residues. Looked up from germline, CDR1 is LNHDA and CDR2 is SQIVND (reference sequence). V gave up 7 bases and J gave up 3 bases, with 6 bases separating them. This CDR3 is CASTGDYGYTF. CDR3 in DNA: TGTGCCAGTACAGGTGACTATGGCTACACCTTC.

This clone came up once. The genes are TRBV7-6 and TRBJ1-2; D unclear. Trimming pared 1 base from V and 0 bases from J, leaving 12 bases between. Germline CDR1 is SGHVS and CDR2 is FNYEAQ. The CDR3 loop spans 16 amino acids. CDR3 sequence reads: CASSLVPRISNYGYTF. CDR3 in DNA: TGTGCCAGCAGCTTAGTTCCCAGAATCTCTAACTATGGCTACACCTTC. The variable domain in full, completed from reference TRBV7-6 and TRBJ1-2, reads GAGVSQSPRYKVTKRGQDVALRCDPISGHVSLYWYRQALGQGPEFLTYFNYEAQQDKSGLPNDRFSAERPEGSISTLTIQRTEQRDSAMYRCASSLVPRISNYGYTFGSGTRLTVV.

The J gene is TRBJ2-7, the V gene TRBV5-5; no clear D. Germline CDR1 is SGHKS and CDR2 is YYEKEE (reference sequence). This CDR3 comprises 15 residues. The V end lost 4 bases, the J end lost 0 bases, and 14 bases lay between the germline ends. Written as DNA, the CDR3 is TGTGCCAGCAGCACGGTGGGCCCCAGCTCCTACGAGCAGTACTTC. This translates into CASSTVGPSSYEQYF.

The genes are TRBV7-9 and TRBJ1-5; maybe TRBD1 (5 bases). Trimming shortened V by 5 bases and J by 10 bases, and 12 bases separated the two germline ends. Germline V gene lookup returns CDR1 SEHNR and CDR2 FQNEAQ (reference sequence). The CDR3 length is 12 residues. The CDR3 sequence: CASSDSRGPQHF. In nucleotides, the CDR3 is TGTGCCAGCAGCGACAGTAGGGGCCCCCAGCATTTT.

This chain joins TRBV2 and TRBJ1-2; the match to TRBD1 covers 7 bases. Per germline, CDR1 SNHLY and CDR2 FYNNEI. This CDR3 is 13 amino acids long. V was pared by 9 bases and J by 2 bases, with 6 bases of the junction left unmatched. CDR3 sequence reads: CARGGQENYGYTF. CDR3 sequence (DNA): TGTGCCAGGGGAGGACAGGAAAACTATGGCTACACCTTC.